The clone carrying this TCR beta chain was found a few times. TCRalpha and TCRbeta libraries used 5'RACE with constant-segment primers and UMIs. TCRdb recomputed calls from the 5' RACE reads with MiXCR, one row per CDR3 protein. Here the sample spans some 100,000 distinct CDR3 sequences, around 10% being singletons. The data originate from a study of T-cell memory formation after mild COVID-19. The TCR sequence derives from a man younger than 30 who had mild COVID-19 (a few samples of this study predate the infection). Cell type and time point are not known. Sequencing was performed on PBMCs or a T cell subset sorted from them (not recorded which).

Here the CDR3 DNA reads TGCAGTGCTCCTAAAGCAGGGCTCGGCTACACCTTC. Translated: CSAPKAGLGYTF. This rearrangement joins TRBV20-1 to TRBJ1-2, with D possibly being TRBD1 (5 bases). V lost 5 bases and J 8 bases, leaving 15 bases between the germline ends. The germline gives CDR1 DFQATT, CDR2 SNEGSKA (reference sequence). CDR3 length: 12 amino acids.